In its sample, the clone carrying this T cell receptor beta chain was seen many times. No antigen is known for it. V was pared by 0 bases and J by 4 bases, with 4 bases between. CDR3 length: 13 residues. The sample is drawn from a study of response to subunit inactivated influenza vaccine. Study results and caveats: Authors suggested each seasonal flu vaccination may recruit only limited numbers of new T cells.

Using its own MiXCR run on the RT-PCR reads, TCRdb lists one record per CDR3 protein. Of around 650,000 distinct CDR3 sequences detected, 15% to 19% appear once; the ten largest clones hold under 14%. The clonotype originates from a middle-aged man who received an inactivated influenza vaccine. This material consisted of PBMCs from blood, taken 11 to 12 days after vaccination. This chain links TRBV12-3 or TRBV12-4 with TRBJ1-5; no clear D. The CDR3 spells CASSLAQNQPQHF. The CDR3 bases are TGTGCCAGCAGTTTAGCCCAGAATCAGCCCCAGCATTTT.